This TCR beta chain was observed in a study of glioma-infiltrating T cells after dendritic cell vaccination. The data were produced by immunoSEQ multiplex PCR, yet TCRdb's version contains in-frame clones alone and is incomplete. This table holds about 92,000 clones, about nine tenths found once. Only patients with spare fresh-frozen tumor and over two years of follow-up were included. Isocitrate dehydrogenase mutation was absent in all glioblastoma patients. In regard to this clone: A read error may produce the germline difference seen at one junction end.

The germline CDR1 and CDR2 sequences are LNHDA and SQIVND (reference sequence). The CDR3 covers 14 residues. The chain uses TRBV19 and TRBJ2-1; a weak D match, TRBD1 (6 bases). Source: blood, taken before dendritic cell vaccination. This receptor was obtained from a human donor with glioblastoma. The CDR3 DNA follows: TGTGCCAGTAGTAACCTCCGACAGGCTAGTGAGCAGCTCTTC. Amino acids: CASSNLRQASEQLF.